The present T cell receptor beta chain was sequenced within a study of CD8 T cells in Susac syndrome. From blood CD8+ and CD4+ T cells, TCR beta sequences were generated. Matching for age and sex applied to the controls, who were healthy donors. Negative magnetic isolation gave CD8+ and CD4+ cells; FACS enriched CD8+ TEMRA. An input of about 0.45 to 1 ug of RNA was subjected to reverse transcription using random hexamers. With immunoSEQ multiplex PCR, TCR beta CDR3 was amplified across 54 Vbeta and 13 Jbeta. TCRdb re-called the immunoSEQ multiplex PCR reads with MiXCR, one entry per CDR3 protein. This repertoire shows 50,000 to 65,000 distinct CDR3 sequences, around nine tenths found once; its top ten account for 0.2%. This clonotype was counted between two and nine times. V trimming: 10 bases; J trimming: 6 bases; junction bases outside the gene matches: 10. The CDR3 runs 15 residues. CDR1 is MNHNS, CDR2 SASEGT, per germline.

The sequenced sample consisted of CD8+ T cells from PBMCs. The sequence was collected from a human donor in good health. V and J are TRBV6-1 and TRBJ2-3, with 13 nucleotides matching TRBD2. CDR3 loop: CATYGLAGEGDTQYF. In DNA, the CDR3 is TGTGCCACCTACGGACTAGCGGGGGAGGGGGATACGCAGTATTTT.